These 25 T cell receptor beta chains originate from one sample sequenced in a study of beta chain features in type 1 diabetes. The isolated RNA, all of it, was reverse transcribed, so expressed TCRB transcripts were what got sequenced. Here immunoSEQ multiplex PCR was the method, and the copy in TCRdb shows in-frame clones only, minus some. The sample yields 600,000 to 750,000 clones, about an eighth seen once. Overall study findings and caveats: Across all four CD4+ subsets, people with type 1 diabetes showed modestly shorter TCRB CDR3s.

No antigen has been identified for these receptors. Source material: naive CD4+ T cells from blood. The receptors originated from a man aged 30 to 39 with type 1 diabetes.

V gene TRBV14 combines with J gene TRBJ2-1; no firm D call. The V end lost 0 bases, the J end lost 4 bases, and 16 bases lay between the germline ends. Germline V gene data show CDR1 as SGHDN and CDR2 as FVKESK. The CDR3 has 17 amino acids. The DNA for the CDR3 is TGTGCCAGCAGCCAAGATCAAGGCAGCCATACTTACAATGAGCAGTTCTTC. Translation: CASSQDQGSHTYNEQFF.

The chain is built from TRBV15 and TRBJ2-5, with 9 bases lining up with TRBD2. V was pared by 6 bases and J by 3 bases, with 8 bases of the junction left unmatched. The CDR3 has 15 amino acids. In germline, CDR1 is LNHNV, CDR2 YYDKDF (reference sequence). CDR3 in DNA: TGTGCCACCAGACCGTTGGCTAGCGGGGAAGAGACCCAGTACTTC. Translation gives CATRPLASGEETQYF. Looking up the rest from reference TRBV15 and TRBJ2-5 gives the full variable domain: DAMVIQNPRYQVTQFGKPVTLSCSQTLNHNVMYWYQQKSSQAPKLLFHYYDKDFNNEADTPDNFQSRRPNTSFCFLDIRSPGLGDTAMYLCATRPLASGEETQYFGPGTRLLVL.

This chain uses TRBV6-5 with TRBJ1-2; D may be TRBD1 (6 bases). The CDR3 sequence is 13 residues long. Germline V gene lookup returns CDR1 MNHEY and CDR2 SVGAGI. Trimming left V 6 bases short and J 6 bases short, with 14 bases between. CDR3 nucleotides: TGTGCCAGCAGAACGGACAGTCGGGATGGCTACACCTTC. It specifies CASRTDSRDGYTF.

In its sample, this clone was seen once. CDR3 sequence (DNA): TGTGCCAGCAGTGCTATGACCCAGACTGTCTACGAGCAGTACTTC. This translates into CASSAMTQTVYEQYF. The rearrangement links TRBV2 to TRBJ2-7; no firm D call. Trimming removed 4 bases from V and 3 bases from J, with 16 bases in between. The CDR3 consists of 15 residues. CDR1 is SNHLY and CDR2 is FYNNEI in the germline V gene.

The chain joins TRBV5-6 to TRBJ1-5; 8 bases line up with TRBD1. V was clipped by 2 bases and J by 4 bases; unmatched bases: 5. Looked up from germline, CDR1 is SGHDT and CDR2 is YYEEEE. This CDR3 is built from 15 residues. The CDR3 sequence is CASSFRDRGNQPQHF. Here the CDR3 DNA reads TGTGCCAGCAGCTTTCGAGACAGGGGTAATCAGCCCCAGCATTTT.

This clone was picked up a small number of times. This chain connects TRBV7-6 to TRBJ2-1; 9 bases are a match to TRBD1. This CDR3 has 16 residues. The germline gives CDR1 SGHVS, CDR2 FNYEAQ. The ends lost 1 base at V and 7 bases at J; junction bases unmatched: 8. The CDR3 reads CASSLVTGGVGNEQFF. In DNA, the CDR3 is TGTGCCAGCAGCTTAGTGACAGGGGGAGTCGGGAATGAGCAGTTCTTC. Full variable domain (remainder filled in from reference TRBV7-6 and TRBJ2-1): GAGVSQSPRYKVTKRGQDVALRCDPISGHVSLYWYRQALGQGPEFLTYFNYEAQQDKSGLPNDRFSAERPEGSISTLTIQRTEQRDSAMYRCASSLVTGGVGNEQFFGPGTRLTVL.

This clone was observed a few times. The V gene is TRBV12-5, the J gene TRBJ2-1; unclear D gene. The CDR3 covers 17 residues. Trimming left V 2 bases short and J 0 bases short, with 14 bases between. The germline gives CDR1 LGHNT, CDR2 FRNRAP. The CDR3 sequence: CASGLSLSQSSYNEQFF. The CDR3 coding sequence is TGTGCTAGTGGTTTGTCTCTGAGCCAGAGCTCCTACAATGAGCAGTTCTTC. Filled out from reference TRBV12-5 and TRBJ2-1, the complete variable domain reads DARVTQTPRHKVTEMGQEVTMRCQPILGHNTVFWYRQTMMQGLELLAYFRNRAPLDDSGMPKDRFSAEMPDATLATLKIQPSEPRDSAVYFCASGLSLSQSSYNEQFFGPGTRLTVL.

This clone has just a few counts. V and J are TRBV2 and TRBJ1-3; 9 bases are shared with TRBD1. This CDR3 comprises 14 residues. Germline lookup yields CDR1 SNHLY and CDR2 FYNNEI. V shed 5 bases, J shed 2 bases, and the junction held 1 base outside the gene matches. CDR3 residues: CASSNRGPGNTIYF. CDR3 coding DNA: TGTGCCAGCAGTAACAGGGGGCCTGGAAACACCATATATTTT.

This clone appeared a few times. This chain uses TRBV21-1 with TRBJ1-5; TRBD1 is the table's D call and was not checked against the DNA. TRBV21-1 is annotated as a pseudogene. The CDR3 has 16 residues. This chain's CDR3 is CASSKAQDRAGQPQHF. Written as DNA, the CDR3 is TGTGCCAGCAGCAAAGCTCAGGACAGGGCGGGCCAGCCCCAGCATTTT.

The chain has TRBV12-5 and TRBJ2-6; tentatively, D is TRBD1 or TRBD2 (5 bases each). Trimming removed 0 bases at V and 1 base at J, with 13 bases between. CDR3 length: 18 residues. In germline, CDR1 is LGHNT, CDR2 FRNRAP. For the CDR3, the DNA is TGTGCTAGTGGTTTGGTACCCTCTGGGGGTTCTGGGGCCAACGTCCTGACTTTC. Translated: CASGLVPSGGSGANVLTF.

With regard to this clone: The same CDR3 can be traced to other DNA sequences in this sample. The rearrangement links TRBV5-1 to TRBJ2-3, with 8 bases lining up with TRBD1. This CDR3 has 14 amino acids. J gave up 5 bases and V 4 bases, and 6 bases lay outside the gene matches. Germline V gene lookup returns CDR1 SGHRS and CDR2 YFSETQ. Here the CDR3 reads CASSPGQGVDTQYF. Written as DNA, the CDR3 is TGCGCCAGCAGCCCCGGACAGGGAGTAGATACGCAGTATTTT. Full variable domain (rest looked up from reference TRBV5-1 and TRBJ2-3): KAGVTQTPRYLIKTRGQQVTLSCSPISGHRSVSWYQQTPGQGLQFLFEYFSETQRNKGNFPGRFSGRQFSNSRSEMNVSTLELGDSALYLCASSPGQGVDTQYFGPGTRLTVL.

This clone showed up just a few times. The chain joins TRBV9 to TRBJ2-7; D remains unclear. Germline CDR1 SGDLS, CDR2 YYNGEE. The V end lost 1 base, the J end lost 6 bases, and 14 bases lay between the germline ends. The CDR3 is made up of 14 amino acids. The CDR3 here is CASSVNWGPGEQYF. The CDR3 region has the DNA TGTGCCAGCAGCGTAAACTGGGGTCCAGGCGAGCAGTACTTC.

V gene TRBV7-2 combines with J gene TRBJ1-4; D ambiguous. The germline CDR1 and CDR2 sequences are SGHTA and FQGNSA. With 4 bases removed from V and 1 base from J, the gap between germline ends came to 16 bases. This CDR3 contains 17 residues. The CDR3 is CASSSSRKRGTNEKLFF. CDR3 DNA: TGTGCCAGCAGCTCCTCCCGAAAGCGGGGAACTAATGAAAAACTGTTTTTT.

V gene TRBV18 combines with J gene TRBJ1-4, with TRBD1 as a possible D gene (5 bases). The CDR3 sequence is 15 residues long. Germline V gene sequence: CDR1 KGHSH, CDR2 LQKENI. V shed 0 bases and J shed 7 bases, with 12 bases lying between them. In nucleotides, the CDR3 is TGTGCCAGCTCACCACCGATGGGGGGTGGTGAAAAACTGTTTTTT. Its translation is CASSPPMGGGEKLFF.

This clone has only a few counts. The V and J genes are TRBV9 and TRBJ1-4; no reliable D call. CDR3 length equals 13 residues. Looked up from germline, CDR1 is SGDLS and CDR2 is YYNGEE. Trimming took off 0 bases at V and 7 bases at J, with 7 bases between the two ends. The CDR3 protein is CASSVDGSEKLFF. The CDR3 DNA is TGTGCCAGCAGCGTAGATGGTAGTGAAAAACTGTTTTTT.

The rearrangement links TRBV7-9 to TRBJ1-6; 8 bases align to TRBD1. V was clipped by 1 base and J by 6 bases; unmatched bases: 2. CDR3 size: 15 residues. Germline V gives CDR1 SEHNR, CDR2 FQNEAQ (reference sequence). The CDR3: CASSLEGQANSPLHF. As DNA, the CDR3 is TGTGCCAGCAGCTTAGAGGGACAGGCTAATTCACCCCTCCACTTT.

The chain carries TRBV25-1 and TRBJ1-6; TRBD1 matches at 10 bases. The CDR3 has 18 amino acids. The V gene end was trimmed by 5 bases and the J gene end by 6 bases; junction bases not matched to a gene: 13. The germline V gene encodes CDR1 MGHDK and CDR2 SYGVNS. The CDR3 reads CASSRSGTGVIVNSPLHF. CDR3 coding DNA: TGTGCCAGCAGTCGGTCCGGGACAGGGGTAATAGTTAATTCACCCCTCCACTTT. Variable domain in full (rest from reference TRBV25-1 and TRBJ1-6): EADIYQTPRYLVIGTGKKITLECSQTMGHDKMYWYQQDPGMELHLIHYSYGVNSTEKGDLSSESTVSRIRTEHFPLTLESARPSHTSQYLCASSRSGTGVIVNSPLHFGNGTRLTVT.

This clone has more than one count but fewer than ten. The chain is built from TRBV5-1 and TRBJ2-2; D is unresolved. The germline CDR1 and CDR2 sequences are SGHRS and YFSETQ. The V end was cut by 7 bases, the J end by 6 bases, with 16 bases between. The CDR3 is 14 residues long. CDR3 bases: TGCGCCAGCGCCACCGGCGTGGGTCCCGGGGAGCTGTTTTTT. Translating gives CASATGVGPGELFF.

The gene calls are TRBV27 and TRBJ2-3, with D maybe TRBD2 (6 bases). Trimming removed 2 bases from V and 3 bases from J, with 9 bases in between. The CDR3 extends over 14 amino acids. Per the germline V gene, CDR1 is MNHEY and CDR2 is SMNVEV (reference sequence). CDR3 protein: CASSLQGRTDTQYF. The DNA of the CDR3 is TGTGCCAGCAGTTTACAAGGGAGGACAGATACGCAGTATTTT.

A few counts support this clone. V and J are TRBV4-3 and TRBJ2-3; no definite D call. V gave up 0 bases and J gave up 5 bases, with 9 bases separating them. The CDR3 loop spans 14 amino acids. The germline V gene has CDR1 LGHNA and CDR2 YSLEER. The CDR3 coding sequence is TGCGCCAGCAGCCAAGATACCAGGCGAGATACGCAGTATTTT. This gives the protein CASSQDTRRDTQYF.

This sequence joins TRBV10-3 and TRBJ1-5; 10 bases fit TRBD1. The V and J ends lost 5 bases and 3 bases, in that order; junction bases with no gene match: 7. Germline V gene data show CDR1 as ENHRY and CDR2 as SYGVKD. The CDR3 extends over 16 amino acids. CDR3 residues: CAISPRDRGNNQPQHF. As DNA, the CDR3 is TGTGCCATCAGTCCTCGGGACAGGGGCAACAATCAGCCCCAGCATTTT.

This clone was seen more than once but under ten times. This chain's CDR3 is CASSLVWGPDTQYF. CDR3 bases: TGTGCCAGCAGCTTAGTATGGGGGCCAGATACGCAGTATTTT. The chain uses TRBV7-2 and TRBJ2-3; perhaps TRBD1 as D (6 bases). Germline V gene sequence: CDR1 SGHTA, CDR2 FQGNSA. The CDR3 has 14 residues. Trimming left V 1 base short and J 4 bases short, with 9 bases between.

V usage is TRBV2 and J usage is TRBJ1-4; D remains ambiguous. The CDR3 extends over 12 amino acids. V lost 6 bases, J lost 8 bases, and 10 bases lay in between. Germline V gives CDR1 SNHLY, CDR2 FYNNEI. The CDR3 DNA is TGTGCCAGCAGGGGCGCTGGGGAAAAACTGTTTTTT. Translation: CASRGAGEKLFF.

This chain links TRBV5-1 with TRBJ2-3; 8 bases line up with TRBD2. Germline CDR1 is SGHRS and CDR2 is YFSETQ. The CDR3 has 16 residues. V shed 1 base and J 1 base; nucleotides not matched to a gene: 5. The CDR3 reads CASSLSVSGGTDTQYF. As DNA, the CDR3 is TGCGCCAGCAGCTTGTCCGTTAGCGGGGGCACAGATACGCAGTATTTT.

The CDR3 DNA is TGTGCCTGGAGTACCAGGGAGGGAACACCCCTCCACTTT. It is translated as CAWSTREGTPLHF. V is TRBV30 and J is TRBJ1-6; weak D call: TRBD1 (5 bases). Germline V gene lookup returns CDR1 GTSNPN and CDR2 SVGIG (reference sequence). This CDR3 has 13 residues. The germline V and J ends were trimmed by 2 bases and 11 bases, with 13 bases remaining between them.